The present T cell receptor beta chain was sequenced within a study of T cells in Graves' hyperthyroidism and ophthalmopathy. On this clonotype: What it recognizes is unknown.

What was amplified from RNA transcripts were TCR beta CDR3 regions. Researchers ran a first-round RT-PCR on the TCR CDR3 using the HTBI primer set. MiXCR, applied by TCRdb to the multiplex PCR reads, yields one record per CDR3 protein. Here the sample spans fewer than 900,000 distinct CDR3 sequences, over 15% being singletons. Overall study findings and caveats: Peripheral blood also featured most of the thyroid clonotypes expanded above 0.001.

The PBMCs were taken from approximately 9.7 ml of fresh peripheral blood. The CDR3 has 14 residues. Trimming took off 5 bases at V and 7 bases at J, with 14 bases between the two ends. Germline V gives CDR1 SEHNR, CDR2 FQNEAQ (reference sequence). The clonotype originates from a woman between 50 and 59 years old with Graves' hyperthyroidism that later progressed to Graves' ophthalmopathy. The J gene is TRBJ1-4, the V gene TRBV7-9; D is unresolved. Source material: blood. This CDR3 reads CASSPQMSGEKLFF. The CDR3 DNA follows: TGTGCCAGCAGCCCCCAAATGTCGGGTGAAAAACTGTTTTTT.